This T cell receptor beta chain emerged from a study of cytomegalovirus exposure and HLA in healthy donors. Overall study findings and caveats: In vitro, three CMV-associated chains proved specific for CMV antigens.

Between the trimmed V and J ends, which lost 1 base and 5 bases, there was a span of 11 bases. The CDR3 length is 15 residues. Germline-derived CDR1 and CDR2 are LNHDA and SQIVND (reference sequence). Method: immunoSEQ multiplex PCR; TCRdb's copy keeps in-frame clones and lacks some. The sample has some 110,000 clones, 88% seen once. With regard to this clone: What it recognizes is unknown.

This chain links TRBV19 with TRBJ2-2; maybe TRBD2 (7 bases). Sequenced input: PBMCs. This clonotype was sampled from a young woman in good health and CMV-seropositive. This CDR3 is CASSIGGGRTGELFF. The CDR3 bases are TGTGCCAGTAGTATAGGGGGGGGCCGGACCGGGGAGCTGTTTTTT.